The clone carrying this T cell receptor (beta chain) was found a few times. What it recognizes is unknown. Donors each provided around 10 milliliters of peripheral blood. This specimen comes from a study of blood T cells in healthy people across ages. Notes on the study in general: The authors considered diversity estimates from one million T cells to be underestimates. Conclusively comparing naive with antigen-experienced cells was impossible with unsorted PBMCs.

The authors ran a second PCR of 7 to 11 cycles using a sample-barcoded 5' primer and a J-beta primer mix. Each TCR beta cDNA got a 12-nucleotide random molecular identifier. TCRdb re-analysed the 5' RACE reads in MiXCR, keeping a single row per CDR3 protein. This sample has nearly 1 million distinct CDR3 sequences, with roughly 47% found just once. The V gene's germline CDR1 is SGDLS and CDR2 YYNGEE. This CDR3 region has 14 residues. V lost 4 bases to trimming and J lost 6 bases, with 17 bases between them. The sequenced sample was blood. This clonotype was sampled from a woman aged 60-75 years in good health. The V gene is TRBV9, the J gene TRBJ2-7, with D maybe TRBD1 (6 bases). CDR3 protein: CASSIAGTSGEQYF. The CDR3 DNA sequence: TGTGCCAGCAGCATCGCCGGGACATCAGGCGAGCAGTACTTC.